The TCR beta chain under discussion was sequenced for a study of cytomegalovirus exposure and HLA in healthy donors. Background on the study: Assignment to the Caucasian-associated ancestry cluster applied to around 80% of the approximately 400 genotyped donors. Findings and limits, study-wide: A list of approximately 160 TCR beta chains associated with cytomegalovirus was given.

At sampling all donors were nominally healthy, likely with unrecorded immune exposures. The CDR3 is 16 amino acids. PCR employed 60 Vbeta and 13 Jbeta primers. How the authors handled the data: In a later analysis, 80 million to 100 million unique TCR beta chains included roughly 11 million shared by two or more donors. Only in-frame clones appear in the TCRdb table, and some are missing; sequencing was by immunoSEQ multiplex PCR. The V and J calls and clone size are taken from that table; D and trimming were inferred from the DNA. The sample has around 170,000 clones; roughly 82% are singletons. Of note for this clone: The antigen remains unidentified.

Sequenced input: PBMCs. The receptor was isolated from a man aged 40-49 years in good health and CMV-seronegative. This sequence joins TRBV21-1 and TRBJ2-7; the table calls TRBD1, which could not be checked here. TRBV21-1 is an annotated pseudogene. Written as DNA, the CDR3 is TGTGCCAGCAGCAAAGTGGTCCGGGACACCTCCTACGAGCAGTACTTC. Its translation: CASSKVVRDTSYEQYF.